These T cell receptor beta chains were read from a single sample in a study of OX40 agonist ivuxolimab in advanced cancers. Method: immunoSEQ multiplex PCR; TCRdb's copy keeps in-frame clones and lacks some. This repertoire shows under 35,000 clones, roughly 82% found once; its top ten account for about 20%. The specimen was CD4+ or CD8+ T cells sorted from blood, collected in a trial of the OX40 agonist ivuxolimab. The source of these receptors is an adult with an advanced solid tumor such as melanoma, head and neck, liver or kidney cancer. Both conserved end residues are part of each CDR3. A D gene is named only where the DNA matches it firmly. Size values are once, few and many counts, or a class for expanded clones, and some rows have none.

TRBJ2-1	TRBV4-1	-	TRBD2	CASSQDRYILAGLNEQFF	TGCGCCAGCAGCCAAGATCGCTATATACTAGCGGGTCTCAATGAGCAGTTCTTC
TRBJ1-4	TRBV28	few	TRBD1	CASSLWGQANEKLFF	TGTGCCAGCAGTTTATGGGGACAGGCGAATGAAAAACTGTTTTTT
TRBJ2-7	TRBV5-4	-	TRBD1	CASSLAAGGASEQYF	TGTGCCAGCAGCTTAGCGGCAGGGGGCGCTTCCGAGCAGTACTTC
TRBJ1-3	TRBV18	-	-	CASSPVEFGGNTIYF	TGTGCCAGCTCACCCGTCGAGTTCGGTGGAAACACCATATATTTT
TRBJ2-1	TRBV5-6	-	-	CASSFGGNEQFF	TGTGCCAGCAGCTTCGGTGGGAATGAGCAGTTCTTC
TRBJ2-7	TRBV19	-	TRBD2	CASSIDGRGKQYF	TGTGCCAGTAGTATTGATGGGCGGGGGAAGCAGTACTTC
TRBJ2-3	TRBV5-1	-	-	CASSSGQTITDTQYF	TGCGCCAGCAGCTCCGGACAGACGATCACAGATACGCAGTATTTT
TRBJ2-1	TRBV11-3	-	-	CASSLEFGGFGEQFF	TGTGCCAGCAGCTTAGAATTTGGAGGCTTCGGGGAGCAGTTCTTC
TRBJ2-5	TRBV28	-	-	CASSLVQETQYF	TGTGCCAGCAGTTTGGTACAAGAGACCCAGTACTTC
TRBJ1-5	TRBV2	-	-	CASSGGGQGNQPQHF	TGTGCCAGCAGTGGAGGAGGGCAGGGCAATCAGCCCCAGCATTTT
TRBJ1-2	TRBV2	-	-	CASSFTTDPWNGYTF	TGTGCCAGCAGTTTCACGACAGATCCGTGGAATGGCTACACCTTC
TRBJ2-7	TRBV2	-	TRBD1	CASSSGQGEIEQYF	TGTGCCAGCAGCTCCGGACAGGGAGAGATCGAGCAGTACTTC
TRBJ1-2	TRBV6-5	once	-	CASSYYGGAGYGYTF	TGTGCCAGCAGTTACTACGGGGGCGCGGGCTATGGCTACACCTTC
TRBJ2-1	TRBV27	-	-	CASSLQLATYNEQFF	TGTGCCAGCAGTTTACAACTCGCCACCTACAATGAGCAGTTCTTC
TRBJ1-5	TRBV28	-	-	CASSLKGYSNQPQHF	TGTGCCAGCAGTTTAAAAGGATATAGCAATCAGCCCCAGCATTTT
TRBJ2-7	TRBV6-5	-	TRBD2	CASSPSGGLSYEQYF	TGTGCCAGCAGCCCGAGCGGGGGCCTCTCCTACGAGCAGTACTTC
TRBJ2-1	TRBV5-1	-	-	CASSLAVDYEQFF	TGCGCCAGCAGCTTGGCTGTAGACTATGAGCAGTTCTTC
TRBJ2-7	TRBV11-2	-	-	CASSLDWGSDEQYF	TGTGCCAGCAGCTTAGATTGGGGATCAGACGAGCAGTACTTC
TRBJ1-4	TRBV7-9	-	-	CASRPTNEKLFF	TGTGCCAGCAGGCCAACTAATGAAAAACTGTTTTTT
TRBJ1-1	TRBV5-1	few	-	CASSLEGRSSDTEAFF	TGCGCCAGCAGCTTGGAGGGCCGCTCTTCGGACACTGAAGCTTTCTTT
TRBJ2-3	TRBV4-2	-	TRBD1	CASSQQGASSDTQYF	TGTGCCAGCAGCCAACAGGGGGCTTCGTCAGATACGCAGTATTTT
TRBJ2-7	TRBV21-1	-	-	CASIFQGMGRESSYEQYF	TGTGCCAGCATCTTTCAGGGGATGGGGAGGGAGAGCTCCTACGAGCAGTACTTC
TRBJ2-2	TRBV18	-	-	CASSLGTSTGELFF	TGTGCCAGCTCCCTTGGAACGTCCACCGGGGAGCTGTTTTTT
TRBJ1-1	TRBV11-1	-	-	CASSSDTTVMHTEAFF	TGTGCCAGCAGCTCGGACACAACCGTAATGCACACTGAAGCTTTCTTT